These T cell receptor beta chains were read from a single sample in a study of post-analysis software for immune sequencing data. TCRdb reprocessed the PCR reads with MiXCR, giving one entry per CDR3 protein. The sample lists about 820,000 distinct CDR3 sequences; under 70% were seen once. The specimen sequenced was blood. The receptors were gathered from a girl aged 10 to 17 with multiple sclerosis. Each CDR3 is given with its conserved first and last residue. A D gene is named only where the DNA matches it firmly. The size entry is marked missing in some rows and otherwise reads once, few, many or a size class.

CDR3 DNA: TGTGCCAGCAGCTTAGTTCTCTCCAGGGGTGGCGGTCAGCCCCAGCATTTT; CDR3 protein: CASSLVLSRGGGQPQHF; D gene: -; J gene: TRBJ1-5; V gene: TRBV7-2; clone size: -
CDR3 DNA: TGCGCCAGCAGCTCCTCGACTAGCGGAGGAACTACAGATACGCAGTATTTT; CDR3 protein: CASSSSTSGGTTDTQYF; D gene: TRBD2; J gene: TRBJ2-3; V gene: TRBV4-1; clone size: -
CDR3 DNA: TGTGGCACCCACCGGACTAGGGAGCTCGATACGCAGTATTTT; CDR3 protein: CGTHRTRELDTQYF; D gene: TRBD2; J gene: TRBJ2-3; V gene: TRBV6-2/TRBV6-3; clone size: -
CDR3 DNA: TGTGCCAGCAGTGCCGGACACACCGGGACTTACGAGCAGTACTTC; CDR3 protein: CASSAGHTGTYEQYF; D gene: -; J gene: TRBJ2-7; V gene: TRBV12-3/TRBV12-4; clone size: -
CDR3 DNA: TGTGCCAGCAGCTTAGGAAGGGGGGAAGAAGCCTACGAGCAGTACTTC; CDR3 protein: CASSLGRGEEAYEQYF; D gene: -; J gene: TRBJ2-7; V gene: TRBV7-9; clone size: few
CDR3 DNA: TGTGCCAGCAGCGGGGGACTAGCGGGGACCGAGCAGTACTTC; CDR3 protein: CASSGGLAGTEQYF; D gene: TRBD2; J gene: TRBJ2-7; V gene: TRBV11-2; clone size: -
CDR3 DNA: TGCAGTGCTAGGGGATATAAACCCGGGACAGATGGCTACAATGAGCAGTTCTTC; CDR3 protein: CSARGYKPGTDGYNEQFF; D gene: TRBD1; J gene: TRBJ2-1; V gene: TRBV20-1; clone size: few
CDR3 DNA: TGCGCCAGCAGCCCGACCAGGGGAAACACTGAAGCTTTCTTT; CDR3 protein: CASSPTRGNTEAFF; D gene: -; J gene: TRBJ1-1; V gene: TRBV5-1; clone size: -
CDR3 DNA: TGCAGCGTTCGACAGGGGGTCAATGAGCAGTTCTTC; CDR3 protein: CSVRQGVNEQFF; D gene: TRBD1; J gene: TRBJ2-1; V gene: TRBV29-1; clone size: -
CDR3 DNA: TGTGCCACCAGCAGCTGGGAGGCCAGGAGATCCTACGAGCAGTACTTC; CDR3 protein: CATSSWEARRSYEQYF; D gene: -; J gene: TRBJ2-7; V gene: TRBV15; clone size: -
CDR3 DNA: TGTGCCAGCAGCTTTGAACAGGGTTTGGGCGAGCAGTACTTC; CDR3 protein: CASSFEQGLGEQYF; D gene: -; J gene: TRBJ2-7; V gene: TRBV7-9; clone size: -
CDR3 DNA: TGCAGTGCTAGAGACAGGGAATCCCACGAGCAGTACTTC; CDR3 protein: CSARDRESHEQYF; D gene: -; J gene: TRBJ2-7; V gene: TRBV20-1; clone size: -